This passage covers 29 T cell receptor beta chains from one sample sequenced in a study of follicular helper T cells after annual influenza vaccination. Libraries were prepared by immunoSEQ multiplex PCR; TCRdb keeps only in-frame clonotypes and omits some of them. The data hold about 14,000 clones, with about four fifths observed a single time. As to time point: 2014-2015 season, pre-vaccination. The sequencing here drew on CXCR5- memory CD4+ T cells sorted from blood, taken on the day of influenza vaccination. Every receptor here comes from an adult who received the influenza vaccine.

This chain joins TRBV15 and TRBJ2-3; possibly TRBD1 or TRBD2 for D (5 bases each). V was pared by 4 bases and J by 6 bases, with 17 bases between. Looked up from germline, CDR1 is LNHNV and CDR2 is YYDKDF (reference sequence). CDR3 size: 15 residues. The DNA of the CDR3 is TGTGCCACCAGCAAAACCGGGACCCTGGTCGATACGCAGTATTTT. As protein: CATSKTGTLVDTQYF.

This clone was observed a handful of times. This chain joins TRBV5-1 and TRBJ2-7, with TRBD2 identical over 8 bases. V shed 4 bases and J 3 bases; nucleotides not matched to a gene: 9. Germline V gene lookup returns CDR1 SGHRS and CDR2 YFSETQ. The CDR3 loop spans 15 amino acids. The CDR3 spells CASSPRGGGSYEQYF. DNA for the CDR3: TGCGCCAGCAGCCCCCGGGGGGGCGGCAGCTACGAGCAGTACTTC.

The V and J genes are TRBV5-5 and TRBJ2-5; weak D call: TRBD2 (7 bases). V was cut by 2 bases and J by 5 bases, with 13 bases left in between. There are 14 residues in the CDR3. CDR1 is SGHKS, CDR2 YYEKEE, per germline (reference sequence). For the CDR3, the DNA is TGTGCCAGCAGCTTTGCGGGGGCCGCGGAGACCCAGTACTTC. Protein: CASSFAGAAETQYF. Based on the CDR3 plus reference TRBV5-5 and TRBJ2-5, the full variable domain is DAGVTQSPTHLIKTRGQQVTLRCSPISGHKSVSWYQQVLGQGPQFIFQYYEKEERGRGNFPDRFSARQFPNYSSELNVNALLLGDSALYLCASSFAGAAETQYFGPGTRLLVL.

The V and J genes are TRBV23-1 and TRBJ1-2, with D perhaps matching TRBD1 (5 bases). TRBV23-1 is known as an ORF, though its function is uncertain. With 2 bases removed from V and 3 bases from J, the gap between germline ends came to 16 bases. This CDR3 comprises 16 residues. The CDR3 sequence is CASSQMGVLVDYGYTF. For the CDR3, the DNA is TGCGCCAGCAGTCAAATGGGGGTGCTCGTTGACTATGGCTACACCTTC.

The chain joins TRBV5-1 to TRBJ2-3, with TRBD2 as a possible D gene (5 bases). The germline V gene encodes CDR1 SGHRS and CDR2 YFSETQ. Trimming left V 0 bases short and J 1 base short, with 12 bases between. The CDR3 is 16 residues long. The CDR3 sequence is CASSLGRTRRTDTQYF. CDR3 DNA: TGCGCCAGCAGCTTGGGGCGGACTCGGCGCACAGATACGCAGTATTTT.

The gene calls are TRBV6-4 and TRBJ2-3; D is ambiguous. This CDR3 contains 15 residues. Per germline, CDR1 MRHNA and CDR2 SNTAGT. The V end was cut by 4 bases, the J end by 1 base, with 12 bases between. CDR3 region: CASSAYEQGTDTQYF. CDR3 DNA sequence: TGTGCCAGCAGTGCTTACGAACAAGGCACAGATACGCAGTATTTT.

This chain joins TRBV5-1 and TRBJ2-6; D is perhaps TRBD1 or TRBD2 (5 bases each). Trimming stripped 0 bases from V and 4 bases from J, with 11 bases between. The CDR3 runs 16 residues. Germline values: CDR1 SGHRS, CDR2 YFSETQ. In DNA form, the CDR3 reads TGCGCCAGCAGCTTGGTGGGGACGTCCGGGGCCAACGTCCTGACTTTC. Translation gives CASSLVGTSGANVLTF.

The chain recombines TRBV4-1 with TRBJ2-5, with D unclear. This CDR3 contains 17 residues. The germline gives CDR1 MGHRA, CDR2 YSYEKL. V was clipped by 1 base and J by 2 bases, with 17 bases between them. CDR3 residues: CASSQGAARAYQETQYF. CDR3 nucleotides: TGCGCCAGCAGCCAAGGGGCCGCCCGGGCCTATCAAGAGACCCAGTACTTC.

This chain joins TRBV19 and TRBJ1-2; TRBD1 might be the D (5 bases). Deletions cut 3 bases from V and 6 bases from J, with 14 bases between. CDR3 length equals 14 residues. Per germline, CDR1 LNHDA and CDR2 SQIVND (reference sequence). The CDR3 sequence is CASSIEGTLHGYTF. The CDR3 DNA follows: TGTGCCAGTAGTATTGAGGGGACCCTCCATGGCTACACCTTC.

This clone was detected once. The rearrangement links TRBV18 to TRBJ1-1, with D perhaps matching TRBD1 (5 bases). V was cut by 7 bases and J by 4 bases, with 13 bases left in between. Germline CDR1 is KGHSH and CDR2 is LQKENI. This CDR3 is 13 amino acids long. The CDR3 coding sequence is TGTGCCAGCTTAGCAGGGATGGGCACTGAAGCTTTCTTT. As protein: CASLAGMGTEAFF.

The V and J genes are TRBV11-3 and TRBJ2-2; D gene ambiguous. This CDR3 contains 15 residues. The germline V and J ends were trimmed by 3 bases and 4 bases, with 12 bases remaining between them. Germline lookup yields CDR1 SGHNT and CDR2 YENEEA. CDR3 residues: CASSLMGPGTGELFF. CDR3 coding DNA: TGTGCCAGCAGCTTGATGGGCCCCGGCACCGGGGAGCTGTTTTTT.

The chain has TRBV2 and TRBJ2-5; either TRBD1 or TRBD2 may supply D (5 bases each). CDR1 is SNHLY and CDR2 is FYNNEI in the germline V gene. CDR3 length: 14 amino acids. Trimming took 0 bases from V and 2 from J, leaving 7 bases between them. The CDR3 sequence is CASSEAWGQETQYF. The CDR3 DNA reads TGTGCCAGCAGTGAAGCGTGGGGGCAAGAGACCCAGTACTTC.

The V gene is TRBV11-3, the J gene TRBJ2-1; D is possibly TRBD1 or TRBD2 (6 bases each). Germline values: CDR1 SGHNT, CDR2 YENEEA. This CDR3 contains 15 residues. The V and J ends lost 5 bases and 0 bases respectively, with 11 bases between them. Here the CDR3 DNA reads TGTGCCAGCAGCGTCGGGGGCAGCTCCTACAATGAGCAGTTCTTC. It is translated as CASSVGGSSYNEQFF.

V usage is TRBV6-5 and J usage is TRBJ2-5, with unresolved D. Germline assignment: CDR1 MNHEY and CDR2 SVGAGI. Trimming took 2 bases from V and 5 from J, leaving 12 bases between them. This CDR3 is 14 amino acids long. In DNA form, the CDR3 reads TGTGCCAGCAGTTACAATGGCAAAAGGGAGACCCAGTACTTC. It yields the protein CASSYNGKRETQYF.

The chain joins TRBV5-1 to TRBJ1-4, with D possibly TRBD1 on 5 matching bases. The CDR3 runs to 14 residues. The germline V and J ends were trimmed by 0 bases and 2 bases, with 5 bases remaining between them. Germline V gene sequence: CDR1 SGHRS, CDR2 YFSETQ. The CDR3 sequence: CASSLGGTNEKLFF. Here the CDR3 DNA reads TGCGCCAGCAGCTTGGGGGGGACTAATGAAAAACTGTTTTTT.

This chain connects TRBV2 to TRBJ2-1, with TRBD2 identical over 8 bases. This CDR3 contains 14 residues. The germline V gene encodes CDR1 SNHLY and CDR2 FYNNEI. V shed 6 bases, J shed 2 bases, and the junction held 3 bases outside the gene matches. CDR3 sequence: CASRRGGPYNEQFF. The CDR3 nucleotides are TGTGCCAGCAGACGGGGGGGCCCCTACAATGAGCAGTTCTTC.

The rearrangement links TRBV27 to TRBJ2-7, with D tentatively TRBD1 or TRBD2 (6 bases each). The CDR3 sequence is 14 residues long. Looked up from germline, CDR1 is MNHEY and CDR2 is SMNVEV (reference sequence). The V end lost 4 bases, the J end lost 0 bases, and 10 bases lay between the germline ends. CDR3 amino acids: CASSWGAVSYEQYF. CDR3 nucleotides: TGTGCCAGCAGTTGGGGGGCCGTCTCCTACGAGCAGTACTTC.

In DNA, the CDR3 is TGTGCCAGCAGTCACCGACAGGGGAGAGGGTCACCCCTCCACTTT. As protein: CASSHRQGRGSPLHF. The rearrangement uses TRBV6-1 and TRBJ1-6; TRBD1 agrees at 8 bases. This CDR3 region has 15 residues. CDR1 MNHNS and CDR2 SASEGT come from the germline V gene. Trimming took 5 bases from V and 10 from J; bases not matched to a gene: 10.

V is TRBV7-2 and J is TRBJ1-2, with 7 bases matching TRBD1. Unmatched junction bases numbered 6, after V lost 0 bases and J lost 2 bases. The CDR3 length is 16 residues. Germline CDR1 is SGHTA and CDR2 is FQGNSA. CDR3 in amino acids: CASSLAPRGRNYGYTF. As DNA, the CDR3 is TGTGCCAGCAGCTTAGCGCCCAGGGGGAGGAACTATGGCTACACCTTC.

This clone was seen a single time. DNA for the CDR3: TGTGCCTGGAGGGGATTAGGATCCTACAATGAGCAGTTCTTC. Encoded protein: CAWRGLGSYNEQFF. The V call is TRBV30, the J call TRBJ2-1; D is uncertain. The CDR3 has 14 amino acids. Germline lookup yields CDR1 GTSNPN and CDR2 SVGIG (reference sequence). V was pared by 3 bases and J by 1 base, with 10 bases between.

The rearrangement links TRBV25-1 to TRBJ1-1; D not certain. Germline CDR1 is MGHDK and CDR2 is SYGVNS. Trimming took 8 bases from V and 2 from J, leaving 6 bases between them. The CDR3 has 11 amino acids. The CDR3 DNA reads TGTGCCAGCCTCTATAACACTGAAGCTTTCTTT. This translates into CASLYNTEAFF.

V and J are TRBV9 and TRBJ2-3, with 14 nucleotides matching TRBD2. The germline V gene encodes CDR1 SGDLS and CDR2 YYNGEE. This CDR3 region has 18 residues. J gave up 0 bases and V 2 bases, and 5 bases lay outside the gene matches. The CDR3 coding sequence is TGTGCCAGCAGCGTCGCGACTAGCGGGGGGGGGAGCACAGATACGCAGTATTTT. This gives the protein CASSVATSGGGSTDTQYF.

The rearrangement joins TRBV7-9 to TRBJ2-3; a possible D gene is TRBD2 (6 bases). Germline assignment: CDR1 SEHNR and CDR2 FQNEAQ (reference sequence). Deletions cut 1 base from V and 4 bases from J, with 12 bases between. The CDR3 is 15 residues long. CDR3: CASSLGAGSPDTQYF. CDR3 nucleotides: TGTGCCAGCAGCTTAGGGGCGGGAAGCCCAGATACGCAGTATTTT. The whole variable domain, remainder taken from reference TRBV7-9 and TRBJ2-3, is DTGVSQNPRHKITKRGQNVTFRCDPISEHNRLYWYRQTLGQGPEFLTYFQNEAQLEKSRLLSDRFSAERPKGSFSTLEIQRTEQGDSAMYLCASSLGAGSPDTQYFGPGTRLTVL.

V and J are TRBV7-7 and TRBJ2-1, with TRBD1 identical over 9 bases. CDR3 length: 14 amino acids. With 5 bases clipped from V and 9 bases from J, the junction kept 8 bases outside the gene matches. Germline lookup yields CDR1 SSHAT and CDR2 FNYEAQ (reference sequence). DNA for the CDR3: TGTGCCAGCAGCCCTTGGGACAGGGTGGGTGAGCAGTTCTTC. This sequence encodes CASSPWDRVGEQFF.

V gene TRBV19 combines with J gene TRBJ1-5; D is unclear. The CDR3 is 13 amino acids. The V end lost 3 bases, the J end lost 6 bases, and 9 bases lay between the germline ends. CDR1 is LNHDA, CDR2 SQIVND, per germline (reference sequence). The CDR3 DNA reads as TGTGCCAGTAGTATCGATAGGAGTCAGCCCCAGCATTTT. Translated, it gives CASSIDRSQPQHF.

The genes are TRBV12-5 and TRBJ2-7, with D perhaps TRBD1 (6 bases). V was pared by 6 bases and J by 2 bases, with 20 bases between. Germline V lookup: CDR1 LGHNT, CDR2 FRNRAP. The CDR3 has 16 amino acids. CDR3: CASGSPPGAPAYEQYF. The CDR3 coding sequence is TGTGCTAGTGGCTCACCGCCAGGGGCCCCCGCCTACGAGCAGTACTTC.

The chain has TRBV5-1 and TRBJ2-1, with 12 positions matching TRBD2. The CDR3 sequence is 18 residues long. The ends lost 4 bases at V and 0 bases at J; junction bases unmatched: 8. From germline, CDR1 is SGHRS and CDR2 YFSETQ. The CDR3 DNA is TGCGCCAGCAGCCGCTCTAGCGGGGGGGCCGGCTCCTACAATGAGCAGTTCTTC. Amino acids: CASSRSSGGAGSYNEQFF.

This chain uses TRBV15 with TRBJ2-1, with D hard to call. CDR1 LNHNV and CDR2 YYDKDF come from the germline V gene (reference sequence). This CDR3 has 14 amino acids. V was clipped by 0 bases and J by 6 bases, with 9 bases between them. CDR3 nucleotides: TGTGCCACCAGCAGAGATCGAACGAGCAATGAGCAGTTCTTC. Protein: CATSRDRTSNEQFF. Based on the CDR3 plus reference TRBV15 and TRBJ2-1, the full variable domain is DAMVIQNPRYQVTQFGKPVTLSCSQTLNHNVMYWYQQKSSQAPKLLFHYYDKDFNNEADTPDNFQSRRPNTSFCFLDIRSPGLGDTAMYLCATSRDRTSNEQFFGPGTRLTVL.

The V gene is TRBV18, the J gene TRBJ1-1; D perhaps matches TRBD1 (6 bases). V gave up 6 bases and J gave up 6 bases, with 17 bases separating them. Germline lookup yields CDR1 KGHSH and CDR2 LQKENI. The CDR3 is 14 residues long. For the CDR3, the DNA is TGTGCCAGCTCCGCGCTACAGGGTCGTTCTGAAGCTTTCTTT. It is translated as CASSALQGRSEAFF.